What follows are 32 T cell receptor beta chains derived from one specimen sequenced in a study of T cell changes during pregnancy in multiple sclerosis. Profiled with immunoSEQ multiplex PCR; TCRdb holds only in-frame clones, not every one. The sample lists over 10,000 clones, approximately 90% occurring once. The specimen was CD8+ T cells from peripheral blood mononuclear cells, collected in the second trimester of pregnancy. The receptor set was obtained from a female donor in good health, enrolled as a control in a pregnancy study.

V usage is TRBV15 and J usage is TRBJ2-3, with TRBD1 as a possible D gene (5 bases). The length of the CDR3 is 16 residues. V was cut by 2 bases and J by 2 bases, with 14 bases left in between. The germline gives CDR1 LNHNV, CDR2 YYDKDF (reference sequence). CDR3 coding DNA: TGTGCCACCAGCAGACGCGCCAGGGCAGCCACAGATACGCAGTATTTT. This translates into CATSRRARAATDTQYF.

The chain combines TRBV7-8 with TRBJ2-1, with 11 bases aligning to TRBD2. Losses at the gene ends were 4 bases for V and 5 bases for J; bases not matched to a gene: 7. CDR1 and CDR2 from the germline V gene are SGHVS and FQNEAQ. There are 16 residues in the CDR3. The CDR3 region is CASSSRLAGLHNEQFF. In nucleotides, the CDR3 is TGTGCCAGCAGCTCGAGACTAGCGGGGTTACACAATGAGCAGTTCTTC. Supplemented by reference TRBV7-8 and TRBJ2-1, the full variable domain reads GAGVSQSPRYKVAKRGQDVALRCDPISGHVSLFWYQQALGQGPEFLTYFQNEAQLDKSGLPSDRFFAERPEGSVSTLKIQRTQQEDSAVYLCASSSRLAGLHNEQFFGPGTRLTVL.

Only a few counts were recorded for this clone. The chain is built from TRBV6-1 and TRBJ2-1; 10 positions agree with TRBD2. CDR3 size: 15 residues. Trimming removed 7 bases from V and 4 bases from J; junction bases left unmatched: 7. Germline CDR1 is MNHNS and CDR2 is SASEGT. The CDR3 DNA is TGTGCCAGCACCCCTGTAGCGGGAGGTTACAATGAGCAGTTCTTC. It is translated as CASTPVAGGYNEQFF.

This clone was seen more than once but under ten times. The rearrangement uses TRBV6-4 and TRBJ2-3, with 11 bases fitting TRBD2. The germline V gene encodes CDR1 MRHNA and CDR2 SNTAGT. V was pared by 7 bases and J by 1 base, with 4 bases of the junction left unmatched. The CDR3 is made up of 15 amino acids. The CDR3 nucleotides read TGTGCCAGCACTCCGACTAGCGGGGGCACAGATACGCAGTATTTT. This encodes CASTPTSGGTDTQYF.

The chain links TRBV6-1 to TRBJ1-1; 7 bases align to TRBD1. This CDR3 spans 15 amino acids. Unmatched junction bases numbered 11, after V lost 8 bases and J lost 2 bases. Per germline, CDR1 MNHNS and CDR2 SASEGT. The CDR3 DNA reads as TGTGCCAGCGAGACAGGGAGAAATTCAAACACTGAAGCTTTCTTT. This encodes CASETGRNSNTEAFF.

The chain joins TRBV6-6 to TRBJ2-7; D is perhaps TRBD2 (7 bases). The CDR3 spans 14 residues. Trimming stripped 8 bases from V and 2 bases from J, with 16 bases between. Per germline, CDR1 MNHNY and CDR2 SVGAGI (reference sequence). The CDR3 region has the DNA TGTGCCAGCGGGATCGGGGGGACAACCTACGAGCAGTACTTC. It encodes CASGIGGTTYEQYF.

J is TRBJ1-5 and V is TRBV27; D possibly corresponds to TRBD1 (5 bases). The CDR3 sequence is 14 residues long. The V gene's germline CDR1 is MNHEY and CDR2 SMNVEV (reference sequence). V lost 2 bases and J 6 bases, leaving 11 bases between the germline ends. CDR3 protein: CASSLQGAGQPQHF. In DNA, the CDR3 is TGTGCCAGCAGTTTACAGGGCGCTGGTCAGCCCCAGCATTTT.

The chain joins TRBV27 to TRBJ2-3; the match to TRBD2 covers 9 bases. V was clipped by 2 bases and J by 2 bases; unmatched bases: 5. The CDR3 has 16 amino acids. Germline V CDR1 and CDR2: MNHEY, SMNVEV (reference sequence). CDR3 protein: CASSLSGGTSTDTQYF. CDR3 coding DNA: TGTGCCAGCAGTTTAAGCGGGGGGACCTCCACAGATACGCAGTATTTT.

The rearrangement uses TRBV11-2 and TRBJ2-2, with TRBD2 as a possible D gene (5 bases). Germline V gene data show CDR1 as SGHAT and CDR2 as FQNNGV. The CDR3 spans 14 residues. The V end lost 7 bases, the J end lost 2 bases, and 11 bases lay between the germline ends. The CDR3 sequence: CASNFRLNTGELFF. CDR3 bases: TGTGCCAGCAACTTCCGACTAAACACCGGGGAGCTGTTTTTT.

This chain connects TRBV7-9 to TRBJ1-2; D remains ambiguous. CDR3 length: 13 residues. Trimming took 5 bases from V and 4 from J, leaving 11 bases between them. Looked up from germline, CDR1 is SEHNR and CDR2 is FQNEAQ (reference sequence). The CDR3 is CASSPDRGYGYTF. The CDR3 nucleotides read TGTGCCAGCAGCCCCGACCGAGGCTATGGCTACACCTTC. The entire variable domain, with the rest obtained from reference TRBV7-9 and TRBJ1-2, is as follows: DTGVSQNPRHKITKRGQNVTFRCDPISEHNRLYWYRQTLGQGPEFLTYFQNEAQLEKSRLLSDRFSAERPKGSFSTLEIQRTEQGDSAMYLCASSPDRGYGYTFGSGTRLTVV.

The CDR3 sequence is CASSQDQDRNTEAFF. In DNA form, the CDR3 reads TGTGCCAGCAGCCAAGATCAAGACAGGAACACTGAAGCTTTCTTT. The rearrangement joins TRBV4-2 to TRBJ1-1, with D maybe TRBD1 (5 bases). CDR1 LGHNA and CDR2 YNFKEQ come from the germline V gene. The V and J ends lost 0 bases and 1 base respectively, with 9 bases between them. The CDR3 is 15 residues long.

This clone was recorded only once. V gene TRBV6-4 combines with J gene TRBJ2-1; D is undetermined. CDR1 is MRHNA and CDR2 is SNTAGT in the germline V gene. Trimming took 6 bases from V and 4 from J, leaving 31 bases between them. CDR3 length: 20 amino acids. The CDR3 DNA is TGTGCCAGCAGCACGTCCCTCACCCCCACATTTTTACTACAATACAATGAGCAGTTCTTC. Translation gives CASSTSLTPTFLLQYNEQFF.

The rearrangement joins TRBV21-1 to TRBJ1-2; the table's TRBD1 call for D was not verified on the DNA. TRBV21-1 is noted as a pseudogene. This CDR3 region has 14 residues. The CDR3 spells CASSGPRGDYGYTF. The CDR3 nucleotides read TGTGCCAGCAGCGGGCCCAGGGGTGACTATGGCTACACCTTC.

The CDR3 DNA reads as TGTGCCAGCACCGTCGGACAGCTTGCTGGCTACACCTTC. Its protein is CASTVGQLAGYTF. The chain has TRBV5-5 and TRBJ1-2; D perhaps matches TRBD1 (6 bases). CDR1 is SGHKS and CDR2 is YYEKEE in the germline V gene (reference sequence). This CDR3 has 13 residues. V lost 6 bases and J lost 7, with 16 bases in between.

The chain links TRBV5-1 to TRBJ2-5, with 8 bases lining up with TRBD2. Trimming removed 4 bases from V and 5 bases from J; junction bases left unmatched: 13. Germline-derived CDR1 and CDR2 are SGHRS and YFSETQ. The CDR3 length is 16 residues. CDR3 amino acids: CASSLGPAGVLETQYF. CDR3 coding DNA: TGCGCCAGCAGCCTGGGGCCAGCGGGGGTTCTGGAGACCCAGTACTTC.

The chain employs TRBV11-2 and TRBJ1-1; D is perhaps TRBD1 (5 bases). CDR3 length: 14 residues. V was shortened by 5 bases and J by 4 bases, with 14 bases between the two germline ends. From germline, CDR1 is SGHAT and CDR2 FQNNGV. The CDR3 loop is CASSPVRGTTEAFF. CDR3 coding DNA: TGTGCCAGCAGCCCAGTAAGGGGCACCACTGAAGCTTTCTTT.

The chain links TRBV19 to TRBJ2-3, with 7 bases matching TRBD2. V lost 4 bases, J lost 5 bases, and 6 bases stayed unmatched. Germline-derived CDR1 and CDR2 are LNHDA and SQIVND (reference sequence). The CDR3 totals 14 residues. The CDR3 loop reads CASSRGGSLDTQYF. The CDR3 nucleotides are TGTGCCAGTAGTAGAGGCGGGAGTTTAGATACGCAGTATTTT.

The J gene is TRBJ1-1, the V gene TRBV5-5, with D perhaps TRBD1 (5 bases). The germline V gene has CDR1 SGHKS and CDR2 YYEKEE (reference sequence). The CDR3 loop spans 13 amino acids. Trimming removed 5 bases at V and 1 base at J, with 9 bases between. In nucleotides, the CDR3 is TGTGCCAGCAGTGACAGCAGGAACACTGAAGCTTTCTTT. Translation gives CASSDSRNTEAFF.

CDR3 protein: CATSSSGSKYEQYF. CDR3 sequence (DNA): TGTGCCACCAGCAGTAGCGGGAGTAAATACGAGCAGTACTTC. This chain connects TRBV15 to TRBJ2-7; 9 bases are shared with TRBD2. Trimming cost V 3 bases and J 4 bases; bases outside gene matches: 4. CDR1 and CDR2 from the germline V gene are LNHNV and YYDKDF (reference sequence). The CDR3 totals 14 residues.

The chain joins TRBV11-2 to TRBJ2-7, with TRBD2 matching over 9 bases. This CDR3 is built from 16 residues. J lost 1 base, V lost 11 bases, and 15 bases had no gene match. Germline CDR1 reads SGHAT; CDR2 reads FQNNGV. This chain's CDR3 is CASRSSAGGGSYEQYF. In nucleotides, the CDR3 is TGTGCCTCTCGGTCGTCAGCGGGAGGAGGTTCCTACGAGCAGTACTTC. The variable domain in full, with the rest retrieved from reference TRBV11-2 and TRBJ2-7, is EAGVAQSPRYKIIEKRQSVAFWCNPISGHATLYWYQQILGQGPKLLIQFQNNGVVDDSQLPKDRFSAERLKGVDSTLKIQPAKLEDSAVYLCASRSSAGGGSYEQYFGPGTRLTVT.

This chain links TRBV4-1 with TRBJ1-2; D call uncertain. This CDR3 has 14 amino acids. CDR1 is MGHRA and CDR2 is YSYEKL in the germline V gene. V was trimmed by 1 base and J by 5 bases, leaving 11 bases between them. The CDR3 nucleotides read TGCGCCAGCAGCCAAGTCGCCGGGATTTATGGCTACACCTTC. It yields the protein CASSQVAGIYGYTF.

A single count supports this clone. CDR3 in amino acids: CASNLAGGRYEQFF. DNA of the CDR3: TGTGCCAGCAACCTAGCGGGGGGCCGGTATGAGCAGTTCTTC. The V and J genes are TRBV5-6 and TRBJ2-1; 11 bases are a match to TRBD2. This CDR3 region has 14 residues. Per germline, CDR1 SGHDT and CDR2 YYEEEE. V dropped 6 bases and J dropped 8; count of bases not matched to a gene: 7.

Here the CDR3 reads CASRAGEYNEQFF. The CDR3 region has the DNA TGTGCCAGCCGAGCGGGGGAGTATAATGAGCAGTTCTTC. The chain has TRBV19 and TRBJ2-1; 8 bases match TRBD2. Germline CDR1 reads LNHDA; CDR2 reads SQIVND (reference sequence). The length of the CDR3 is 13 residues. Losses at the gene ends were 9 bases for V and 7 bases for J; bases not matched to a gene: 8. The full variable domain, completed using reference TRBV19 and TRBJ2-1, is DGGITQSPKYLFRKEGQNVTLSCEQNLNHDAMYWYRQDPGQGLRLIYYSQIVNDFQKGDIAEGYSVSREKKESFPLTVTSAQKNPTAFYLCASRAGEYNEQFFGPGTRLTVL.

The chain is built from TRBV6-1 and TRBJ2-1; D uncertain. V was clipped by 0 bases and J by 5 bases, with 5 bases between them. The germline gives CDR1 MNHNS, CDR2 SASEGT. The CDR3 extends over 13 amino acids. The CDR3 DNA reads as TGTGCCAGCAGTGAAGCGACAAACAATGAGCAGTTCTTC. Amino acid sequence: CASSEATNNEQFF.

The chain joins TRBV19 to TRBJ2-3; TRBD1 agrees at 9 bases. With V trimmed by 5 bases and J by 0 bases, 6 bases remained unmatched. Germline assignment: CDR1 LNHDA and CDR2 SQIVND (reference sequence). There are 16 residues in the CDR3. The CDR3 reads CASSPGTGKSTDTQYF. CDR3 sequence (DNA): TGTGCCAGTAGTCCCGGGACAGGGAAAAGCACAGATACGCAGTATTTT.

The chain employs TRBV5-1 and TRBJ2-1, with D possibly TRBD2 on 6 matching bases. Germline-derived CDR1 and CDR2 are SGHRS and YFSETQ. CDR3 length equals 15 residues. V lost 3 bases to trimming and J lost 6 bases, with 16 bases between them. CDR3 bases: TGCGCCAGCAGCTGGATAGCGGACCAAGGCAATGAGCAGTTCTTC. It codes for CASSWIADQGNEQFF. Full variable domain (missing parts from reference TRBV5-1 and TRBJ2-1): KAGVTQTPRYLIKTRGQQVTLSCSPISGHRSVSWYQQTPGQGLQFLFEYFSETQRNKGNFPGRFSGRQFSNSRSEMNVSTLELGDSALYLCASSWIADQGNEQFFGPGTRLTVL.

The CDR3: CASSVSRTNYGYTF. CDR3 DNA: TGCGCCAGCAGTGTTAGTCGCACTAACTATGGCTACACCTTC. The chain uses TRBV10-2 and TRBJ1-2; no reliable D call. CDR1 is WSHSY and CDR2 is SAAADI in the germline V gene. The CDR3 has 14 residues. V dropped 4 bases and J dropped 0 bases, with 9 bases sitting between them.

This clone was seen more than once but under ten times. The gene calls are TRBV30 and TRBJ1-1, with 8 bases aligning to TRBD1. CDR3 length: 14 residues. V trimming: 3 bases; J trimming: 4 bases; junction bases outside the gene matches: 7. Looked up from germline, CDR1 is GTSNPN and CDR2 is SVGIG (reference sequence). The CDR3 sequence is CAWSGGQGGTEAFF. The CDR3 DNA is TGTGCCTGGAGCGGTGGACAGGGAGGCACTGAAGCTTTCTTT.

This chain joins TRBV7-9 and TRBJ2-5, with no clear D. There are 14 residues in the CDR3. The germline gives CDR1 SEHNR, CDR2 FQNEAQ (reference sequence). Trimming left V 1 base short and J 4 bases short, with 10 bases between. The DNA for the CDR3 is TGTGCCAGCAGCTTAGTTACAGTCGGAGAGACCCAGTACTTC. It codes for CASSLVTVGETQYF.

This CDR3 is CASNLDNKRLEQFF. CDR3 nucleotides: TGTGCCAGCAACCTAGACAACAAGCGGCTTGAGCAGTTCTTC. The chain links TRBV7-8 to TRBJ2-1; D might be TRBD2 (5 bases). CDR3 length: 14 residues. Germline CDR1 SGHVS, CDR2 FQNEAQ. Trimming shortened V by 7 bases and J by 9 bases, and 19 bases separated the two germline ends.

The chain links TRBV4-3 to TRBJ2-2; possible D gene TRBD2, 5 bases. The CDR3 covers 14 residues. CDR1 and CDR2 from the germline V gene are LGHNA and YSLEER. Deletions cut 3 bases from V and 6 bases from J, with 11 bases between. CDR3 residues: CASSQGSDAGELFF. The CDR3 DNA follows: TGCGCCAGCAGCCAGGGTAGCGATGCCGGGGAGCTGTTTTTT.

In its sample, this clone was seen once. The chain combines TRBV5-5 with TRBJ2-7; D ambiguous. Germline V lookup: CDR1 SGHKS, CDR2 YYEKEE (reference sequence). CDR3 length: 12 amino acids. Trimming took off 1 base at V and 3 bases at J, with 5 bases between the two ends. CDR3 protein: CASSLYFYEQYF. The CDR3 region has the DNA TGTGCCAGCAGCTTGTACTTCTACGAGCAGTACTTC.